The present TCR beta chain was sequenced within a study of T cells in Graves' hyperthyroidism and ophthalmopathy. This clonotype was seen a few times. Its specificity is unknown. The CDR3 loop spans 17 amino acids. Germline CDR1 reads SGHVS; CDR2 reads FNYEAQ. V gave up 5 bases and J gave up 2 bases, with 22 bases separating them. Template material for amplifying TCR beta CDR3 regions consisted of RNA transcripts. HTBI primers were employed in a first-round RT-PCR of the TCR CDR3. MiXCR, applied by TCRdb to the multiplex PCR reads, yields one record per CDR3 protein. The sample comprises more than 450,000 distinct CDR3 sequences, 12% to 15% of which are singletons, and approximately 13% rests with the top ten. Uncontrolled infection, other autoimmune disease, pregnancy or lactation led to exclusion. Study conclusions and caveats: From stable hyperthyroidism, ophthalmopathy was separated by a 13 V-J model.

The chain is built from TRBV7-6 and TRBJ2-7, with D possibly matching TRBD1 (6 bases). The sample was blood. This clonotype was obtained from a woman aged 40 to 50 with Graves' hyperthyroidism. In DNA form, the CDR3 reads TGTGCCAGCAGCCCGATCGGGTGGGGGCGGGCAACCTACGAGCAGTACTTC. This encodes CASSPIGWGRATYEQYF.